This section outlines one TCR beta chain sequence together with its context. This sample was included in a study of shared clonotypes between healthy human individuals. The repertoire was sequenced with immunoSEQ multiplex PCR; TCRdb's copy has only in-frame clones and lacks some. Among about 480,000 clones listed, about four fifths were seen once. Free of recent acute infections or vaccinations, the donors were healthy HIV-negative adults. The CDR3 covers 15 residues. Trimming removed 0 bases at V and 6 bases at J, with 12 bases between. Germline V gene sequence: CDR1 SGHNT, CDR2 YYREEE (reference sequence).

Sequenced sample: PBMCs. V is TRBV5-4 and J is TRBJ2-2; D unclear. The source is a woman aged 40 to 49 in good health. Some clones in this sample may be carry-over from other donors' samples. CDR3 amino acids: CASSLGHQVPGELFF. The CDR3 bases are TGTGCCAGCAGCTTGGGACACCAGGTTCCCGGGGAGCTGTTTTTT.